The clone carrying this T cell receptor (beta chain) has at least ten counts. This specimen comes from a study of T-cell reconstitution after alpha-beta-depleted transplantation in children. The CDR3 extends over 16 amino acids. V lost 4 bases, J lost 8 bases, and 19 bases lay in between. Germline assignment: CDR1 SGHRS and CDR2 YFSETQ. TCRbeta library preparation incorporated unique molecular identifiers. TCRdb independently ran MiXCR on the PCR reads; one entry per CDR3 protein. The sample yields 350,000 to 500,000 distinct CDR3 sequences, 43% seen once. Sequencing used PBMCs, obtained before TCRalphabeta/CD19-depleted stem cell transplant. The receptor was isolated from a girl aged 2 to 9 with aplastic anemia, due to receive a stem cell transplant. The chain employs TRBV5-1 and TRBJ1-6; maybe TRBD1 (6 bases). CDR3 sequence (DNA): TGCGCCAGCAGCGTTAAGCTGGACAGTATAGATTCACCCCTCCACTTT. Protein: CASSVKLDSIDSPLHF.